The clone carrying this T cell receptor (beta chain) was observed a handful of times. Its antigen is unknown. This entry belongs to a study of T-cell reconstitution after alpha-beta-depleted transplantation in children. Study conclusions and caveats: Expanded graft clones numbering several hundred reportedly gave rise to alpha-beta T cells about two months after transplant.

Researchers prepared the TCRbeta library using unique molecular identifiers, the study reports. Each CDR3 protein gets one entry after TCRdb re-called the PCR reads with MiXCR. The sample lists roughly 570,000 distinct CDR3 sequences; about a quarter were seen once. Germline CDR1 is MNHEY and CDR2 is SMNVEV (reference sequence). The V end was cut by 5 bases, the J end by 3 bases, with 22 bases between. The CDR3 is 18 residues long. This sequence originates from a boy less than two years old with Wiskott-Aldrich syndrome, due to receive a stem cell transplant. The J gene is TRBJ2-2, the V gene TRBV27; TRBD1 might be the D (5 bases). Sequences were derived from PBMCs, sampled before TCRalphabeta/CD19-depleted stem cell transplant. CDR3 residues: CASSPRGHPKGDTGELFF. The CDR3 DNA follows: TGTGCCAGCAGTCCCCGAGGACACCCAAAAGGGGACACCGGGGAGCTGTTTTTT.